Here is one T cell receptor beta chain with its context. TCRdb's copy holds only in-frame clones and misses some; the assay was immunoSEQ multiplex PCR. Seen here are more than 20,000 clones, approximately 85% observed once, and the top ten hold about two fifths. The record originates from a study of control samples from healthy donors and cancer patients. The V end was cut by 4 bases, the J end by 6 bases, with 15 bases between. CDR1 and CDR2 from the germline V gene are MNHEY and SVGAGI. The CDR3 has 15 residues. Sequenced sample: PBMCs. The J gene is TRBJ1-4, the V gene TRBV6-5, with a tentative D call TRBD1 (5 bases). This TCR derives from a man in his 60s with head and neck cancer. The CDR3 coding sequence is TGTGCCAGCAGTTCTACAGGTTTTATCGATGAAAAACTGTTTTTT. Translation gives CASSSTGFIDEKLFF.